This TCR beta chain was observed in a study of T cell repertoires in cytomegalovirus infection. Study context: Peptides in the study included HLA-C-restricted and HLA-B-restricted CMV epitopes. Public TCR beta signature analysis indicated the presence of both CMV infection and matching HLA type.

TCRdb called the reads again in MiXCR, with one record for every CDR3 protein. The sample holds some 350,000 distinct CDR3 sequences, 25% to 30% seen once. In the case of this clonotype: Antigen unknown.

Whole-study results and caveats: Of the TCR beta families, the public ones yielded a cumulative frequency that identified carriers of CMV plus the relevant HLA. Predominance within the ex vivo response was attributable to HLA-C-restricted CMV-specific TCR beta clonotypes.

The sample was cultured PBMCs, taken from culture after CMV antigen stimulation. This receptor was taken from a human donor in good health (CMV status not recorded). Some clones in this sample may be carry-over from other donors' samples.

CDR3 coding DNA: TGCAGTGCCGTCTTTAGCGCCACCAACAATGAGCAGTTCTTC. Residues: CSAVFSATNNEQFF. The V gene is TRBV20-1, the J gene TRBJ2-1, with D perhaps TRBD2 (5 bases). CDR1 is DFQATT and CDR2 is SNEGSKA in the germline V gene (reference sequence). The V and J ends lost 6 bases and 5 bases respectively, with 17 bases between them. The CDR3 runs 14 residues.